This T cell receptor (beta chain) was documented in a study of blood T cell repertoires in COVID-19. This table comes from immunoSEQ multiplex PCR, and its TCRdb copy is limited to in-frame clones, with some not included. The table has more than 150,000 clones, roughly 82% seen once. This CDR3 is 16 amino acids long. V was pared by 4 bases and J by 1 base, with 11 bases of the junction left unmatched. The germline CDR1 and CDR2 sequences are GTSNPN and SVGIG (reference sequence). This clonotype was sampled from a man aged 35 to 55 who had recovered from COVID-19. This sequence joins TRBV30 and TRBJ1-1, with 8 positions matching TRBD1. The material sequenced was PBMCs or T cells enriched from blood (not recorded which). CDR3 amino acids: CAWNTQTGTGNTEAFF. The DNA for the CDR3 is TGTGCCTGGAATACCCAAACCGGGACAGGGAACACTGAAGCTTTCTTT.